Below, 32 T cell receptor beta chains from the same sample are listed, as sequenced in a study of blood T cell repertoires in COVID-19. TCRdb keeps only in-frame clones here, not all; method: immunoSEQ multiplex PCR. In the table there are more than 200,000 clones, approximately 85% of which are singletons. The sample taken for sequencing was peripheral blood. These receptor sequences come from a human donor in a cohort sampled during active COVID-19.

The chain joins TRBV4-2 to TRBJ2-2; possible D gene TRBD1, 5 bases. V was clipped by 4 bases and J by 4 bases, with 16 bases between them. The CDR3 has 16 amino acids. CDR1 and CDR2 (germline): LGHNA, YNFKEQ. CDR3 sequence reads: CASSPPVQVTTGELFF. The CDR3 DNA reads TGTGCCAGCAGCCCGCCGGTACAGGTCACCACCGGGGAGCTGTTTTTT.

The chain carries TRBV25-1 and TRBJ1-2, with D perhaps TRBD1 (5 bases). V was cut by 7 bases and J by 5 bases, with 20 bases left in between. Germline lookup yields CDR1 MGHDK and CDR2 SYGVNS. There are 15 residues in the CDR3. The CDR3 nucleotides are TGTGCCAGCACGGCGGCGGGGACTTCGGGGTATGGCTACACCTTC. It translates to CASTAAGTSGYGYTF.

The chain employs TRBV7-2 and TRBJ2-1; the D gene is possibly TRBD2 (5 bases). Trimming shortened V by 3 bases and J by 6 bases, and 18 bases separated the two germline ends. CDR1 SGHTA and CDR2 FQGNSA come from the germline V gene. The CDR3 contains 16 residues. The CDR3 protein is CASSLESGTRFNEQFF. CDR3 coding DNA: TGTGCCAGCAGCTTGGAAAGCGGAACAAGATTCAATGAGCAGTTCTTC.

The chain employs TRBV5-1 and TRBJ1-1; 11 bases match TRBD1. The CDR3 consists of 16 residues. V shed 3 bases and J 5 bases; nucleotides not matched to a gene: 9. Per germline, CDR1 SGHRS and CDR2 YFSETQ. CDR3 in amino acids: CASSSGQGGTSTEAFF. CDR3 sequence (DNA): TGCGCCAGCAGCTCGGGACAGGGGGGTACAAGTACTGAAGCTTTCTTT. Filled out from reference TRBV5-1 and TRBJ1-1, the complete variable domain reads KAGVTQTPRYLIKTRGQQVTLSCSPISGHRSVSWYQQTPGQGLQFLFEYFSETQRNKGNFPGRFSGRQFSNSRSEMNVSTLELGDSALYLCASSSGQGGTSTEAFFGQGTRLTVV.

The rearrangement links TRBV4-1 to TRBJ2-3; no clear D gene. This CDR3 has 15 residues. Between the trimmed V and J ends, which lost 0 bases and 2 bases, there was a span of 9 bases. Looked up from germline, CDR1 is MGHRA and CDR2 is YSYEKL. This CDR3 is CASSQDREFTDTQYF. The CDR3 nucleotides read TGCGCCAGCAGCCAAGATAGAGAGTTCACAGATACGCAGTATTTT.

The chain employs TRBV19 and TRBJ1-1; 8 bases agree with TRBD1. This CDR3 spans 21 amino acids. The trim removed 7 bases at V and 6 bases at J, leaving 31 bases unmatched. Germline CDR1 reads LNHDA; CDR2 reads SQIVND (reference sequence). The CDR3 reads CASNTPGVPRGQGIVVPEAFF. CDR3 nucleotides: TGTGCCAGTAACACACCGGGAGTCCCCAGAGGACAGGGAATAGTGGTGCCTGAAGCTTTCTTT.

The genes are TRBV30 and TRBJ1-2; maybe TRBD1 (5 bases). Germline V lookup: CDR1 GTSNPN, CDR2 SVGIG (reference sequence). The CDR3 runs 14 residues. V was shortened by 0 bases and J by 3 bases, with 11 bases between the two germline ends. CDR3 residues: CAWSVRRADYGYTF. The CDR3 nucleotides read TGTGCCTGGAGTGTACGCAGGGCTGACTATGGCTACACCTTC.

The chain is built from TRBV7-2 and TRBJ2-7, with D possibly TRBD1 on 5 matching bases. V lost 1 base and J lost 3, with 13 bases in between. Germline V lookup: CDR1 SGHTA, CDR2 FQGNSA. The CDR3 spans 15 residues. The CDR3 sequence: CASSLGGGEIYEQYF. The CDR3 nucleotides read TGTGCCAGCAGCTTAGGGGGCGGAGAGATCTACGAGCAGTACTTC.

This clone was seen only once. The chain recombines TRBV19 with TRBJ1-4, with TRBD1 as a possible D gene (5 bases). V was trimmed by 5 bases and J by 4 bases, leaving 14 bases between them. The CDR3 consists of 15 residues. The germline V gene encodes CDR1 LNHDA and CDR2 SQIVND (reference sequence). This CDR3 reads CASSFGRQNNEKLFF. The CDR3 DNA reads as TGTGCCAGTAGTTTTGGTCGACAGAATAATGAAAAACTGTTTTTT.

The chain carries TRBV7-3 and TRBJ2-6; D remains ambiguous. Trimming removed 5 bases at V and 0 bases at J, with 8 bases between. CDR1 and CDR2 (germline): SGHTA, FQGTGA. This CDR3 is 15 amino acids long. The CDR3 region is CASSRLDSGANVLTF. For the CDR3, the DNA is TGTGCCAGCAGCCGACTGGACTCTGGGGCCAACGTCCTGACTTTC.

The table lists this clone with a count of one. This chain connects TRBV7-2 to TRBJ2-2; 8 nucleotides match TRBD1. Germline values: CDR1 SGHTA, CDR2 FQGNSA. V gave up 3 bases and J gave up 6 bases; unmatched junction bases: 12. CDR3 length equals 17 residues. CDR3 amino acids: CASSFIVRQGSAGELFF. Here the CDR3 DNA reads TGTGCCAGCAGCTTTATAGTCCGACAGGGGAGCGCCGGGGAGCTGTTTTTT. The full variable domain, rest sourced from reference TRBV7-2 and TRBJ2-2, is GAGVSQSPSNKVTEKGKDVELRCDPISGHTALYWYRQSLGQGLEFLIYFQGNSAPDKSGLPSDRFSAERTGGSVSTLTIQRTQQEDSAVYLCASSFIVRQGSAGELFFGEGSRLTVL.

This chain links TRBV27 with TRBJ2-7, with no clear D. Germline CDR1 and CDR2: MNHEY and SMNVEV (reference sequence). V was shortened by 0 bases and J by 4 bases, with 13 bases between the two germline ends. The CDR3 length is 15 residues. CDR3 DNA: TGTGCCAGCAGTTTATCGTTTGCTAGAAAGTACGAGCAGTACTTC. Amino acid sequence: CASSLSFARKYEQYF.

The chain uses TRBV12-3 or TRBV12-4 and TRBJ2-5; D is unresolved. The CDR3 loop spans 13 amino acids. Trimming cost V 9 bases and J 2 bases, with 13 bases left between them. The CDR3, as DNA: TGTGCCAGTTCCAAGCTCCGACAAGAGACCCAGTACTTC. Amino acid sequence: CASSKLRQETQYF.

The chain is built from TRBV5-1 and TRBJ2-5; D not resolved. The CDR3 runs to 16 residues. V lost 0 bases, J lost 5 bases, and 17 bases lay in between. The germline CDR1 and CDR2 sequences are SGHRS and YFSETQ. The CDR3 protein is CASSLAGSTLRETQYF. In DNA form, the CDR3 reads TGCGCCAGCAGCTTGGCGGGTAGCACCCTGCGGGAGACCCAGTACTTC.

The chain uses TRBV4-3 and TRBJ2-7; 8 bases match TRBD1. This CDR3 is built from 15 residues. Losses at the gene ends were 0 bases for V and 3 bases for J; bases not matched to a gene: 4. The germline V gene has CDR1 LGHNA and CDR2 YSLEER. The CDR3 coding sequence is TGCGCCAGCAGCCAAGACGGGACAGGCTACTACGAGCAGTACTTC. Amino acids: CASSQDGTGYYEQYF.

V is TRBV7-2 and J is TRBJ2-7; TRBD2 agrees at 7 bases. The CDR3 is 16 residues long. V was clipped by 7 bases and J by 0 bases; unmatched bases: 12. Per germline, CDR1 SGHTA and CDR2 FQGNSA. Written as DNA, the CDR3 is TGTGCCAGCACCCAGGACGGGGGGTTTAGCTCCTACGAGCAGTACTTC. It encodes CASTQDGGFSSYEQYF.

J is TRBJ2-5 and V is TRBV6-2 or TRBV6-3; TRBD2 matches at 13 bases. The germline V gene encodes CDR1 MNHEY and CDR2 SVGEGT. V trimming: 6 bases; J trimming: 5 bases; junction bases outside the gene matches: 12. This CDR3 comprises 17 residues. CDR3 amino acids: CASSPQAPGLAGETQYF. The CDR3, as DNA: TGTGCCAGCAGCCCCCAGGCCCCGGGACTAGCGGGGGAGACCCAGTACTTC.

The V call is TRBV2, the J call TRBJ2-7, with a weak D call TRBD2 (6 bases). The V end lost 6 bases, the J end lost 5 bases, and 17 bases lay between the germline ends. This CDR3 has 14 amino acids. The germline gives CDR1 SNHLY, CDR2 FYNNEI. CDR3 bases: TGTGCCAGCAGCGAGGGACTGCCGGGGGACGAGCAGTACTTC. Its translation is CASSEGLPGDEQYF.

This clone was counted a single time. The chain combines TRBV6-2 or TRBV6-3 with TRBJ2-7, with 11 bases fitting TRBD1. In germline, CDR1 is MNHEY, CDR2 SVGEGT. The CDR3 has 14 residues. Trimming took 4 bases from V and 4 from J; bases not matched to a gene: 3. The DNA of the CDR3 is TGTGCCAGCAGTTCCCGGGACAGGGGGTACGAGCAGTACTTC. Translating it yields CASSSRDRGYEQYF.

As to this clone: The sample contains more than one DNA sequence encoding this CDR3. The chain carries TRBV3-1 (or the pseudogene TRBV3-2) and TRBJ2-7; a weak D match, TRBD1 (6 bases). Per the germline V gene, CDR1 is LGHDT and CDR2 is YNNKEL (reference sequence). The CDR3 has 14 amino acids. The V end was cut by 1 base, the J end by 2 bases, with 9 bases between. CDR3 DNA: TGTGCCAGCAGCCAAGGCAACAGGGCCTACGAGCAGTACTTC. This gives the protein CASSQGNRAYEQYF.

The rearrangement uses TRBV10-3 and TRBJ1-5, with TRBD1 matching 9 bases. CDR3 length: 15 residues. From germline, CDR1 is ENHRY and CDR2 SYGVKD. V lost 1 base and J lost 7; bases outside the gene matches: 5. DNA of the CDR3: TGTGCCATCAGTGAGTTACAGGGGGCCGGGCAGCCCCAGCATTTT. Amino acids: CAISELQGAGQPQHF.

This chain joins TRBV4-2 and TRBJ1-2, with D unresolved. Germline CDR1 LGHNA, CDR2 YNFKEQ. Deletions cut 3 bases from V and 0 bases from J, with 11 bases between. The CDR3 length is 15 residues. The CDR3 reads CASSHLIEPNYGYTF. DNA for the CDR3: TGTGCCAGCAGCCATCTAATAGAACCTAACTATGGCTACACCTTC.

V is TRBV5-1 and J is TRBJ1-2; no firm D call. Germline V gives CDR1 SGHRS, CDR2 YFSETQ. With 0 bases removed from V and 8 bases from J, the gap between germline ends came to 17 bases. This CDR3 comprises 15 residues. CDR3 in DNA: TGCGCCAGCAGCTTGGAAAGGTGGAGAGGAAGGGGCTACACCTTC. It codes for CASSLERWRGRGYTF.

V and J are TRBV4-3 and TRBJ2-7; D perhaps matches TRBD2 (6 bases). The CDR3 has 14 residues. Trimming stripped 1 base from V and 3 bases from J, with 10 bases between. From germline, CDR1 is LGHNA and CDR2 YSLEER. The CDR3 DNA reads TGCGCCAGCAGCCAAGCGGGAGAAGACTACGAGCAGTACTTC. Its protein product is CASSQAGEDYEQYF.

The V and J genes are TRBV6-5 and TRBJ1-1; D remains ambiguous. The CDR3 is made up of 13 amino acids. V was clipped by 4 bases and J by 4 bases, with 10 bases between them. In germline, CDR1 is MNHEY, CDR2 SVGAGI. The CDR3 bases are TGTGCCAGCAGTTCCGCAACTCTCACTGAAGCTTTCTTT. Amino acids: CASSSATLTEAFF.

The gene calls are TRBV9 and TRBJ2-3; 9 bases match TRBD2. The CDR3 runs 15 residues. Germline loops: CDR1 SGDLS, CDR2 YYNGEE. V was pared by 4 bases and J by 3 bases, with 6 bases of the junction left unmatched. The DNA for the CDR3 is TGTGCCAGCAGCACCCGACTAGCGGATACAGATACGCAGTATTTT. Amino acids: CASSTRLADTDTQYF.

The CDR3 sequence is CASGLTGRGSKETQYF. The CDR3 nucleotides read TGTGCTAGTGGTTTGACGGGGCGGGGGTCGAAAGAGACCCAGTACTTC. V usage is TRBV12-5 and J usage is TRBJ2-5, with 7 nucleotides matching TRBD2. Germline-derived CDR1 and CDR2 are LGHNT and FRNRAP. The CDR3 spans 16 residues. Unmatched junction bases numbered 9, after V lost 2 bases and J lost 3 bases.

This chain links TRBV19 with TRBJ2-7; TRBD2 might be the D (6 bases). The CDR3 is 13 residues long. Trimming removed 5 bases at V and 4 bases at J, with 12 bases between. Germline V gene lookup returns CDR1 LNHDA and CDR2 SQIVND (reference sequence). The CDR3 sequence: CASSPGGNYEQYF. CDR3 sequence (DNA): TGTGCCAGTAGTCCCGGGGGAAATTACGAGCAGTACTTC. The entire variable domain, with the rest obtained from reference TRBV19 and TRBJ2-7, is as follows: DGGITQSPKYLFRKEGQNVTLSCEQNLNHDAMYWYRQDPGQGLRLIYYSQIVNDFQKGDIAEGYSVSREKKESFPLTVTSAQKNPTAFYLCASSPGGNYEQYFGPGTRLTVT.

The rearrangement links TRBV18 to TRBJ2-7, with D perhaps TRBD2 (6 bases). The V gene's germline CDR1 is KGHSH and CDR2 LQKENI. V shed 3 bases and J shed 0 bases, with 12 bases lying between them. The CDR3 has 15 residues. The CDR3 bases are TGTGCCAGCTCACCTCTGACTAGTACCTCCTACGAGCAGTACTTC. This gives the protein CASSPLTSTSYEQYF. The complete variable domain, with remaining parts taken from reference TRBV18 and TRBJ2-7, reads NAGVMQNPRHLVRRRGQEARLRCSPMKGHSHVYWYRQLPEEGLKFMVYLQKENIIDESGMPKERFSAEFPKEGPSILRIQQVVRGDSAAYFCASSPLTSTSYEQYFGPGTRLTVT.

CDR3 DNA: TGCGCCAGCAGTGATCAGGGGGCGGCTTACGAGCAGTACTTC. Amino acids: CASSDQGAAYEQYF. This chain joins TRBV5-1 and TRBJ2-7; 8 bases align to TRBD1. CDR1 SGHRS and CDR2 YFSETQ come from the germline V gene. V lost 5 bases and J lost 4; bases outside the gene matches: 8. The CDR3 contains 14 residues.

The chain recombines TRBV12-3 or TRBV12-4 with TRBJ2-1; D might be TRBD2 (5 bases). Trimming cost V 2 bases and J 8 bases, with 10 bases left between them. The CDR3 covers 13 residues. CDR3 DNA sequence: TGTGCCAGCAGTTTATCCACGCGGGATGAGCAGTTCTTC. This encodes CASSLSTRDEQFF.

The chain employs TRBV19 and TRBJ2-1; D unclear. V was shortened by 7 bases and J by 0 bases, with 13 bases between the two germline ends. CDR3 length: 15 amino acids. Germline loops: CDR1 LNHDA, CDR2 SQIVND (reference sequence). CDR3 in amino acids: CASTRQVSSYNEQFF. The DNA of the CDR3 is TGTGCCAGTACCCGCCAGGTGAGCTCCTACAATGAGCAGTTCTTC.